This TCR beta chain was profiled in a study of cytomegalovirus exposure and HLA in healthy donors. Overall study findings and caveats: In a later analysis, about 17,000 TCR beta sequences were associated with HLA alleles at 0.05 false discovery rate.

This CDR3 region has 14 residues. CDR1 is SGHTA and CDR2 is FQGNSA in the germline V gene. V trimming: 5 bases; J trimming: 4 bases; junction bases outside the gene matches: 5. The study ran its PCR with 60 Vbeta and 13 Jbeta primers. Libraries were prepared by immunoSEQ multiplex PCR; TCRdb keeps only in-frame clonotypes and omits some of them. The sample holds 150,000 to 200,000 clones; roughly 80% are singletons and the top ten take roughly 3.2%. Remarks on this clone: The antigen remains undetermined.

Material: PBMCs. The clonotype was recovered from a man aged 35 to 55 in good health and CMV-seropositive. The chain couples TRBV7-2 to TRBJ2-5; TRBD2 matches at 9 bases. The CDR3 sequence is CASSRGLAVETQYF. CDR3 DNA: TGTGCCAGCAGCCGGGGACTAGCCGTAGAGACCCAGTACTTC.